This TCR beta chain was recorded in a study of cytomegalovirus exposure and HLA in healthy donors. Germline V CDR1 and CDR2: MNHEY, SMNVEV (reference sequence). The CDR3 is made up of 13 amino acids. V was cut by 2 bases and J by 4 bases, with 6 bases left in between. Primers for the PCR totalled 60 Vbeta and 13 Jbeta. Assay: immunoSEQ multiplex PCR; the TCRdb copy retains only in-frame clones and omits some. Here the sample spans roughly 130,000 clones, approximately 80% being singletons. General study findings and limits: With further analysis later on, most CMV-associated TCR beta chains appeared HLA-restricted.

Comments on this clone: The antigen remains undetermined.

Source material: PBMCs. This clonotype was sampled from a man aged 18 to 30 in good health and CMV-seronegative. V gene TRBV27 combines with J gene TRBJ1-3, with D unclear. The CDR3 is CASSLRGGNTIYF. CDR3 coding DNA: TGTGCCAGCAGTTTACGGGGAGGAAACACCATATATTTT.